This T cell receptor beta chain comes out of a study of CD8 T cells in ankylosing spondylitis. Regarding the study as a whole: What appeared characteristic of ankylosing spondylitis blood was a TCR beta motif of eight highly homologous variants. The clones that were linked to disease were reported to be significantly enriched in matched synovial fluid samples from ankylosing spondylitis patients. Some of the motif variants had earlier been found in reactive arthritis patients' fluid and blood.

In germline, CDR1 is SEHNR, CDR2 FQNEAQ (reference sequence). Losses at the gene ends were 5 bases for V and 11 bases for J; bases not matched to a gene: 8. The length of the CDR3 is 13 residues. This clonotype was seen at least ten times. Its cognate antigen is unknown. TCR beta libraries were made by quantitative 5'-RACE with molecular barcodes. TCRdb reanalysed the 5' RACE reads using MiXCR and keeps one entry per CDR3 protein. The sample contains roughly 230,000 distinct CDR3 sequences, over 9.5% of which appear only once. The sequence derives from a male donor with ankylosing spondylitis or in good health (not recorded which). The source material was blood, either unsorted or a sorted T cell fraction (not recorded which). The gene calls are TRBV7-9 and TRBJ1-4; 7 bases match TRBD1. The CDR3 protein is CASSPSGTAKLFF. The CDR3 nucleotides are TGTGCCAGCAGCCCGAGTGGGACAGCCAAACTGTTTTTT.